This T cell receptor beta chain was profiled in a study of control samples from healthy donors and cancer patients. Only in-frame clones appear in the TCRdb table, and some are missing; sequencing was by immunoSEQ multiplex PCR. Of about 31,000 clones in the sample, roughly 94% are singletons; the top ten hold 5% to 7.5%. Sequenced input: blood. The sequence was collected from a man in his sixties in good health.

CDR3: CASSFRPTNTEAFF. The CDR3 bases are TGTGCCAGCAGCTTTCGGCCCACGAACACTGAAGCTTTCTTT. The V and J genes are TRBV11-2 and TRBJ1-1; D unclear. The CDR3 contains 14 residues. The germline V gene has CDR1 SGHAT and CDR2 FQNNGV. Trimming pared 3 bases from V and 1 base from J, leaving 9 bases between.